This T cell receptor (beta chain) originates from a study of blood T cell repertoires in COVID-19. Study details: There were acute and convalescent COVID-19 samples, and they came from the United States, Italy and Spain. Sources were T cells, B-cell-depleted T cells, or PBMCs; the material itself was cDNA or gDNA.

TCRdb's copy holds only in-frame clones and misses some; the assay was immunoSEQ multiplex PCR. In the table there are approximately 210,000 clones, under 80% of which are singletons. V was cut by 10 bases and J by 2 bases, with 20 bases left in between. The CDR3 is made up of 15 amino acids. Germline CDR1 reads SGHVS; CDR2 reads FQNEAQ. The study recruited people aged roughly 18 to 100 years across approximately 23 US areas. This chain joins TRBV7-8 and TRBJ1-1; D not certain. Sequencing input: PBMCs or T cells enriched from blood (not recorded which). The sequence derives from a woman in her fifties or sixties with acute COVID-19. The CDR3 region has the DNA TGTGCCACAGCCACTGGACCGGGATCCAACACTGAAGCTTTCTTT. This gives the protein CATATGPGSNTEAFF.